This T cell receptor (beta chain) was captured in a study of shared clonotypes between healthy human individuals. Profiling relied on immunoSEQ multiplex PCR, and the TCRdb table lists in-frame clones only, not all of them. The data show nearly 2 million clones, with about 95% seen just once and 1% to 1.5% held by the top ten. Study-wide points: The four-donor shared clonotypes exceeded non-shared clonotypes in generation probability, with non-shared ones scoring lower. The low donor count limited represented genetic and exposure-history diversity.

Naivety among CD8 cells was defined by CD45RO negativity and positive CCR7 selection, thereby excluding terminally differentiated effector memory CD45RA+ cells. The donors were all Caucasian adults (living in Nashville, Tennessee). Germline V gene lookup returns CDR1 LNHDA and CDR2 SQIVND (reference sequence). The length of the CDR3 is 14 residues. Trimming took off 1 base at V and 4 bases at J, with 8 bases between the two ends. A word on this clone: The antigen remains unidentified. This sample includes further DNA sequences coding for the same CDR3.

The gene calls are TRBV19 and TRBJ1-5, with D perhaps TRBD1 (5 bases). This receptor was taken from a man younger than 30 in good health. Sequencing was carried out using naive CD8+ T cells sorted from blood. This CDR3 is CASSIATVNQPQHF. In nucleotides, the CDR3 is TGTGCCAGTAGTATAGCGACAGTGAATCAGCCCCAGCATTTT. The full variable domain, in which reference TRBV19 and TRBJ1-5 provide the parts outside the CDR3, is DGGITQSPKYLFRKEGQNVTLSCEQNLNHDAMYWYRQDPGQGLRLIYYSQIVNDFQKGDIAEGYSVSREKKESFPLTVTSAQKNPTAFYLCASSIATVNQPQHFGDGTRLSIL.